These 28 T cell receptor beta chains originate from one sample sequenced in a study of T cells after yellow fever vaccination. One entry per CDR3 protein, called by TCRdb with MiXCR from the 5' RACE reads. The sample lists 300,000 to 350,000 distinct CDR3 sequences, around 4.3% occurring once. The sequencing here drew on PBMCs, taken 15 days after the yellow fever booster vaccination. All receptors derive from a young man who received the YFV17D yellow fever vaccine.

This clonotype was seen a few times. The V and J genes are TRBV7-2 and TRBJ1-1; 9 positions agree with TRBD1. Trimming cost V 5 bases and J 0 bases; bases outside gene matches: 4. From germline, CDR1 is SGHTA and CDR2 FQGNSA. This CDR3 spans 15 amino acids. This CDR3 is CASSGWTGVNTEAFF. CDR3 bases: TGTGCCAGCAGCGGATGGACAGGGGTGAACACTGAAGCTTTCTTT. The whole variable domain, remainder taken from reference TRBV7-2 and TRBJ1-1, is GAGVSQSPSNKVTEKGKDVELRCDPISGHTALYWYRQSLGQGLEFLIYFQGNSAPDKSGLPSDRFSAERTGGSVSTLTIQRTQQEDSAVYLCASSGWTGVNTEAFFGQGTRLTVV.

At least ten counts were recorded for this clonotype. The chain employs TRBV15 and TRBJ2-5; D remains ambiguous. Trimming removed 1 base at V and 9 bases at J, with 18 bases between. Germline V CDR1 and CDR2: LNHNV, YYDKDF (reference sequence). This CDR3 comprises 15 residues. In DNA, the CDR3 is TGTGCCACCAGCAGAGTCGAACTTCGCCAAGGGTCCCAGTACTTC. This encodes CATSRVELRQGSQYF.

This clonotype was counted ten times or more. The chain has TRBV5-1 and TRBJ2-1; 8 bases are a match to TRBD2. Germline loops: CDR1 SGHRS, CDR2 YFSETQ. This CDR3 is built from 14 residues. J was trimmed by 9 bases and V by 0 bases; bases with no gene match: 5. In DNA form, the CDR3 reads TGCGCCAGCAGCTTGGTGGGTAGCGGGGTTGAGCAGTTCTTC. Translated, it gives CASSLVGSGVEQFF. Full variable domain (missing parts from reference TRBV5-1 and TRBJ2-1): KAGVTQTPRYLIKTRGQQVTLSCSPISGHRSVSWYQQTPGQGLQFLFEYFSETQRNKGNFPGRFSGRQFSNSRSEMNVSTLELGDSALYLCASSLVGSGVEQFFGPGTRLTVL.

V is TRBV2 and J is TRBJ2-1, with D perhaps matching TRBD1 or TRBD2 (5 bases each). The CDR3 contains 12 residues. Looked up from germline, CDR1 is SNHLY and CDR2 is FYNNEI. V lost 1 base to trimming and J lost 12 bases, with 10 bases between them. The CDR3 DNA follows: TGTGCCAGCAGTGAAGTGGGGGTGTGGCAGTTCTTC. Its protein is CASSEVGVWQFF. Full variable domain (missing parts from reference TRBV2 and TRBJ2-1): EPEVTQTPSHQVTQMGQEVILRCVPISNHLYFYWYRQILGQKVEFLVSFYNNEISEKSEIFDDQFSVERPDGSNFTLKIRSTKLEDSAMYFCASSEVGVWQFFGPGTRLTVL.

This clonotype was found many times. This chain joins TRBV5-1 and TRBJ2-1; 10 positions agree with TRBD2. CDR1 SGHRS and CDR2 YFSETQ come from the germline V gene. V lost 4 bases, J lost 7 bases, and 5 bases stayed unmatched. The CDR3 is 14 amino acids. CDR3 nucleotides: TGCGCCAGCAGCGATCCGGGACTAGCGAATGAGCAGTTCTTC. It encodes CASSDPGLANEQFF.

This clonotype was counted many times. This chain connects TRBV5-5 to TRBJ1-2, with D unresolved. The CDR3 covers 15 residues. From germline, CDR1 is SGHKS and CDR2 YYEKEE (reference sequence). The germline V and J ends were trimmed by 3 bases and 1 base, with 13 bases remaining between them. CDR3 sequence: CASSYPGSRNYGYTF. The CDR3 DNA reads as TGTGCCAGCAGCTACCCGGGGAGCCGTAACTATGGCTACACCTTC.

This clonotype was observed many times. The rearrangement joins TRBV6-2 or TRBV6-3 to TRBJ2-2, with a weak D call TRBD1 (6 bases). The CDR3 is made up of 14 amino acids. Germline CDR1 reads MNHEY; CDR2 reads SVGEGT. Trimming removed 9 bases from V and 5 bases from J, with 16 bases in between. The chain's CDR3 is CASLRTAQTGELFF. CDR3 nucleotide sequence: TGTGCCAGTCTCCGGACAGCTCAAACCGGGGAGCTGTTTTTT.

The DNA of the CDR3 is TGTGCCAGCAGCCCCAGGGGGCTCGGGGAGCTGTTTTTT. This codes for CASSPRGLGELFF. The chain uses TRBV11-2 and TRBJ2-2; 8 bases match TRBD1. This CDR3 spans 13 amino acids. CDR1 and CDR2 from the germline V gene are SGHAT and FQNNGV. V was clipped by 5 bases and J by 7 bases; unmatched bases: 3.

This chain joins TRBV7-6 and TRBJ1-2, with 7 positions matching TRBD1. In germline, CDR1 is SGHVS, CDR2 FNYEAQ. The CDR3 contains 17 residues. With V trimmed by 5 bases and J by 0 bases, 12 bases remained unmatched. CDR3 sequence: CASSPDPGTAANYGYTF. CDR3 coding DNA: TGTGCCAGCAGCCCCGACCCCGGGACAGCCGCTAACTATGGCTACACCTTC.

The table lists this clonotype with many counts. V usage is TRBV7-3 and J usage is TRBJ2-7; unclear D gene. The CDR3 extends over 14 amino acids. Germline lookup yields CDR1 SGHTA and CDR2 FQGTGA. Trimming removed 5 bases at V and 0 bases at J, with 11 bases between. CDR3 DNA: TGTGCCAGCAGCCCCCTTGGCCCCTCCTACGAGCAGTACTTC. Translated, it gives CASSPLGPSYEQYF.

This clonotype was picked up many times. This chain links TRBV7-2 with TRBJ1-2; 7 bases align to TRBD1. V lost 6 bases, J lost 3 bases, and 10 bases stayed unmatched. The CDR3 runs to 15 residues. Looked up from germline, CDR1 is SGHTA and CDR2 is FQGNSA. The CDR3, as DNA: TGTGCCAGCAGTTCAAACCCCGGGACAGACTATGGCTACACCTTC. Translating it yields CASSSNPGTDYGYTF.

The J gene is TRBJ2-1, the V gene TRBV5-1, with TRBD2 identical over 12 bases. The CDR3 has 15 residues. Germline V gene sequence: CDR1 SGHRS, CDR2 YFSETQ. Trimming removed 4 bases from V and 6 bases from J; junction bases left unmatched: 5. This CDR3 is CASSGTSGGSNEQFF. As DNA, the CDR3 is TGCGCCAGCAGCGGTACTAGCGGGGGGAGCAATGAGCAGTTCTTC.

This clonotype came up many times. The chain uses TRBV24-1 and TRBJ2-2; D remains ambiguous. The CDR3 contains 12 residues. The germline CDR1 and CDR2 sequences are KGHDR and SFDVKD. V gave up 2 bases and J gave up 6 bases, with 3 bases separating them. CDR3 DNA sequence: TGTGCCACCAGTGATTCAGCCGGGGAGCTGTTTTTT. Translation gives CATSDSAGELFF.

This clonotype was detected only a few times. The chain recombines TRBV5-1 with TRBJ2-3, with D tentatively TRBD1 (6 bases). CDR1 SGHRS and CDR2 YFSETQ come from the germline V gene. The CDR3 sequence is 17 residues long. V lost 1 base to trimming and J lost 0 bases, with 15 bases between them. CDR3 coding DNA: TGCGCCAGCAGCTTGAGCCCAACAGGGAGAAGCACAGATACGCAGTATTTT. Residues: CASSLSPTGRSTDTQYF.

This clonotype was counted only a few times. The chain has TRBV7-2 and TRBJ2-5, with unresolved D. The CDR3 has 14 amino acids. Germline V gives CDR1 SGHTA, CDR2 FQGNSA. The V and J ends lost 1 base and 5 bases respectively, with 11 bases between them. The CDR3 DNA reads as TGTGCCAGCAGCTTAGAAGAGGTGCGGGAGACCCAGTACTTC. This encodes CASSLEEVRETQYF.

The rearrangement uses TRBV4-1 and TRBJ1-2, with D possibly matching TRBD1 (5 bases). The CDR3 is made up of 11 amino acids. CDR1 is MGHRA and CDR2 is YSYEKL in the germline V gene. Trimming cost V 5 bases and J 10 bases, with 11 bases left between them. CDR3 residues: CASSNLGDYTF. CDR3 bases: TGCGCCAGCAGCAATCTGGGGGACTACACCTTC.

This clonotype appeared many times. This chain uses TRBV7-2 with TRBJ2-3; no definite D call. The CDR3 contains 16 residues. Trimming took off 4 bases at V and 0 bases at J, with 14 bases between the two ends. Germline CDR1 SGHTA, CDR2 FQGNSA. In DNA, the CDR3 is TGTGCCAGCAGCTCCAGTCTTTCTTCTAGCACAGATACGCAGTATTTT. Its protein product is CASSSSLSSSTDTQYF.

The CDR3 loop is CASSLGEERGEQYV. CDR3 in DNA: TGTGCCAGCAGTTTGGGGGAGGAACGGGGCGAGCAGTACGTC. V usage is TRBV28 and J usage is TRBJ2-7; D perhaps matches TRBD2 (6 bases). This CDR3 has 14 amino acids. From germline, CDR1 is MDHEN and CDR2 SYDVKM. V lost 3 bases and J 6 bases, leaving 15 bases between the germline ends.

The chain recombines TRBV4-3 with TRBJ1-1, with a weak D call TRBD1 (5 bases). This CDR3 is built from 15 residues. CDR1 and CDR2 from the germline V gene are LGHNA and YSLEER. V gave up 1 base and J gave up 5 bases, with 14 bases separating them. DNA of the CDR3: TGCGCCAGCAGCCAAGTCGGGACTGGAGTAACTGAAGCTTTCTTT. This sequence encodes CASSQVGTGVTEAFF.

At least ten counts were recorded for this clonotype. The chain joins TRBV3-1 to TRBJ2-5; D not certain. V was trimmed by 4 bases and J by 7 bases, leaving 10 bases between them. CDR1 and CDR2 (germline): LGHDT, YNNKEL (reference sequence). This CDR3 region has 12 residues. The CDR3 bases are TGTGCCAGCAGCCCTACAGAAAGGACCCAGTACTTC. Amino acid sequence: CASSPTERTQYF.

This clonotype was recorded many times. Here the CDR3 DNA reads TGTGCCAGCAGCTTAATTCCGGGGTCCTACAATGAGCAGTTCTTC. It encodes CASSLIPGSYNEQFF. This sequence joins TRBV7-3 and TRBJ2-1, with a weak D call TRBD2 (5 bases). From germline, CDR1 is SGHTA and CDR2 FQGTGA. Trimming took off 1 base at V and 1 base at J, with 8 bases between the two ends. The CDR3 consists of 15 residues.

This clonotype came up a few times. The CDR3 DNA is TGTGCCAGCAGCTTCGACAGGTCTACTAACTATGGCTACACCTTC. This gives the protein CASSFDRSTNYGYTF. The gene calls are TRBV7-2 and TRBJ1-2, with D perhaps matching TRBD1 (6 bases). The CDR3 is 15 amino acids. V was trimmed by 3 bases and J by 0 bases, leaving 11 bases between them. Germline lookup yields CDR1 SGHTA and CDR2 FQGNSA.

There are many counts of this clonotype. The rearrangement joins TRBV6-5 to TRBJ2-7; 8 bases agree with TRBD1. Germline values: CDR1 MNHEY, CDR2 SVGAGI. V gave up 6 bases and J gave up 3 bases; unmatched junction bases: 4. The CDR3 runs to 13 residues. The CDR3 sequence: CASRQGQVYEQYF. The CDR3 DNA follows: TGTGCCAGCAGGCAGGGACAGGTCTACGAGCAGTACTTC.

This clonotype has just a few counts. This chain uses TRBV7-8 with TRBJ2-2, with 7 bases matching TRBD1. This CDR3 is 15 amino acids long. The V segment lost 4 bases and the J segment 0 bases; nucleotides outside the gene matches: 2. CDR1 SGHVS and CDR2 FQNEAQ come from the germline V gene. The CDR3 loop is CASSSGQSNTGELFF. In nucleotides, the CDR3 is TGTGCCAGCAGCTCGGGACAGTCGAACACCGGGGAGCTGTTTTTT.

This clonotype has ten or more counts. The chain joins TRBV7-2 to TRBJ2-1; unclear D gene. This CDR3 is 12 amino acids long. The germline V and J ends were trimmed by 6 bases and 4 bases, with 7 bases remaining between them. Per germline, CDR1 SGHTA and CDR2 FQGNSA. The CDR3 sequence is CASRSWYNEQFF. Here the CDR3 DNA reads TGTGCCAGCAGGTCCTGGTACAATGAGCAGTTCTTC.

In this sample, this clonotype turned up a few times. This chain connects TRBV7-2 to TRBJ1-2; D may be TRBD1 (5 bases). The ends were cut back, 1 base at V and 1 base at J, with 16 bases in the middle. This CDR3 region has 17 residues. In germline, CDR1 is SGHTA, CDR2 FQGNSA. This chain's CDR3 is CASSLDPQGALNYGYTF. In DNA, the CDR3 is TGTGCCAGCAGCTTAGACCCGCAGGGCGCCCTTAACTATGGCTACACCTTC.

This clonotype turned up a few times. The chain uses TRBV20-1 and TRBJ1-6, with D maybe TRBD1 (5 bases). Trimming pared 6 bases from V and 5 bases from J, leaving 14 bases between. The germline V gene has CDR1 DFQATT and CDR2 SNEGSKA (reference sequence). The length of the CDR3 is 14 residues. The CDR3 region is CSAEAGRHNSPLHF. The CDR3 DNA follows: TGCAGTGCCGAGGCGGGACGGCATAATTCACCCCTCCACTTT.

At least ten counts were recorded for this clonotype. The chain uses TRBV9 and TRBJ2-1; D might be TRBD1 or TRBD2, each matching 5 bases. Between the trimmed V and J ends, which lost 1 base and 11 bases, there was a span of 19 bases. This CDR3 contains 15 residues. Germline assignment: CDR1 SGDLS and CDR2 YYNGEE. CDR3 region: CASSVWGDRVNQQFF. As DNA, the CDR3 is TGTGCCAGCAGCGTATGGGGAGACAGAGTGAATCAGCAGTTCTTC.